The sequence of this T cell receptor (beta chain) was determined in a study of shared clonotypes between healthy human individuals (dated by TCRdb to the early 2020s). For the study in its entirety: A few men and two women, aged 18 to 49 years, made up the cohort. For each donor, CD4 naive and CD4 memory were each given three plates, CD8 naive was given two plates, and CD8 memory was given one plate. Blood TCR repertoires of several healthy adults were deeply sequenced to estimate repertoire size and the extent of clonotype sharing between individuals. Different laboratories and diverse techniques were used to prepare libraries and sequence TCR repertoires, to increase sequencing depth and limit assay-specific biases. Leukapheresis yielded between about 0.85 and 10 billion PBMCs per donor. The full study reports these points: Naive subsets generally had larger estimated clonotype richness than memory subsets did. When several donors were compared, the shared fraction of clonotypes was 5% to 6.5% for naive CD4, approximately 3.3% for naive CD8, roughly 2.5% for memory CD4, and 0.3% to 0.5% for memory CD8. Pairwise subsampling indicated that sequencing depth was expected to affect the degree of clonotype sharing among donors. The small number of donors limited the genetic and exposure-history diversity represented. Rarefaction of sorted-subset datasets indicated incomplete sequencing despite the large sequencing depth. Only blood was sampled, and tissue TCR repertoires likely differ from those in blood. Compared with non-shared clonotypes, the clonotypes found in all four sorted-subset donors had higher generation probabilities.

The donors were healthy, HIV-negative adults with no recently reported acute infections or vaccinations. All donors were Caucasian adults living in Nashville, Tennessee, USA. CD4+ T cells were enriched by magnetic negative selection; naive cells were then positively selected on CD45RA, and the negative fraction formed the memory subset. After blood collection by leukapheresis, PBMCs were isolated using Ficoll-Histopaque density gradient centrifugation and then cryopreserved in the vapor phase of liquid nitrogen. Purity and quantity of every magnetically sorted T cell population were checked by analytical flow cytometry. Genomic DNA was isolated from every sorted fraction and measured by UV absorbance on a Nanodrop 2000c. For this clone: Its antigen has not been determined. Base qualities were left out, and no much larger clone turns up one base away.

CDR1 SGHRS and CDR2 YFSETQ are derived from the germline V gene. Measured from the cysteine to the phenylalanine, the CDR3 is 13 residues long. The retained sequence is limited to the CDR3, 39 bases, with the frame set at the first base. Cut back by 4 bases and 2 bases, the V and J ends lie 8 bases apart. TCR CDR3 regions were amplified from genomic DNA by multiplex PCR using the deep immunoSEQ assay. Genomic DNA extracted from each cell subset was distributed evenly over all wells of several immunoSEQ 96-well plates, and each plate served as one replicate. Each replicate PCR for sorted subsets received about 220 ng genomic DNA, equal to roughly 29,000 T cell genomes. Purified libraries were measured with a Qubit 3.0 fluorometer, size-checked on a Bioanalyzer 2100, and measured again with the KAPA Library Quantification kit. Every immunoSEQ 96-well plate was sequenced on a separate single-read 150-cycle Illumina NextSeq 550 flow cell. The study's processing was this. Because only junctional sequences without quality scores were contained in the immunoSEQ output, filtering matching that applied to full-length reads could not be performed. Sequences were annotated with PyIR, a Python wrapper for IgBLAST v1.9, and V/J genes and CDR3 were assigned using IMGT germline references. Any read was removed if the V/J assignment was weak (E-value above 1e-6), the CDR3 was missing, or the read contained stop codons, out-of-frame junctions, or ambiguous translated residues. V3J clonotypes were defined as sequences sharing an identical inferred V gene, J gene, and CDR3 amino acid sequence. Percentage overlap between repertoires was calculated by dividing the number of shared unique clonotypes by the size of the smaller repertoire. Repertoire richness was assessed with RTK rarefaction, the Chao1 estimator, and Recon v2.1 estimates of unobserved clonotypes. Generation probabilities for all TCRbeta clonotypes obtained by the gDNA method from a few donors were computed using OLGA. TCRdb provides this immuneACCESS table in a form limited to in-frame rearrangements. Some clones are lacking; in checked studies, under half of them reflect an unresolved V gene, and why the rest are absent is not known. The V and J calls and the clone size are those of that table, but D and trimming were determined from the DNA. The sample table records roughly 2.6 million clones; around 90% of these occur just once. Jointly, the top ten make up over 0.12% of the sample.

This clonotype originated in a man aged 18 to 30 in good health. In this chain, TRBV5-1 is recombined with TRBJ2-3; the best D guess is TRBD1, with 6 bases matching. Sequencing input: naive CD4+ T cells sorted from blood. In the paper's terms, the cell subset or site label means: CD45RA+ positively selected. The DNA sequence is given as TGCGCCAGCAGCGGGGACAACACAGATACGCAGTATTTT. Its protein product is CASSGDNTDTQYF.